This T cell receptor (beta chain) was recovered during a study of tumor and adjacent non-tumor tissue in lung cancer. CDR1 is MNHNS and CDR2 is SASEGT in the germline V gene. The CDR3 is 15 residues long. The library came from three nested PCR rounds adapted from ARM-PCR protocols. TCRdb reprocessed the multiplex PCR reads via MiXCR and lists one record per CDR3 protein. The data show roughly 66,000 distinct CDR3 sequences, around 78% seen once. On this clonotype itself: At one end, the junction sequence differs from germline, possibly due to a read error.

This sample's RNA came from whole unsorted tissue. The chain carries TRBV6-1 and TRBJ1-5, with no clear D. The sequencing sample was made of lung tumor tissue. The source of this sequence is a man aged 55 to 70 with non-small cell lung cancer. CDR3 residues: CASTELRRGSQPQHF. CDR3 bases: TGTGCCAGCACTGAATTACGACGGGGTTCTCAGCCACAGCATTTT.